This T cell receptor beta chain emerged from a study of tumour-infiltrating T cells in Burkitt lymphoma. The overall study: Overall and progression-free survival were predicted by productive clonality.

The germline CDR1 and CDR2 sequences are MNHNY and SVGAGI (reference sequence). Trimming pared 10 bases from V and 5 bases from J, leaving 20 bases between. The CDR3 covers 14 residues. The table came from immunoSEQ multiplex PCR; TCRdb's copy has only in-frame clones and leaves some out. The sample has several thousand clones; 10% are singletons. This clone was counted a few times. The source is a human donor with diffuse large B-cell lymphoma. J is TRBJ1-2 and V is TRBV6-6, with D hard to call. Sequencing was done on a sample of tumor tissue. The CDR3 region is CATHPRASRYGYTF. The CDR3 DNA follows: TGTGCCACCCACCCCCGGGCGTCCCGTTATGGCTACACCTTC.